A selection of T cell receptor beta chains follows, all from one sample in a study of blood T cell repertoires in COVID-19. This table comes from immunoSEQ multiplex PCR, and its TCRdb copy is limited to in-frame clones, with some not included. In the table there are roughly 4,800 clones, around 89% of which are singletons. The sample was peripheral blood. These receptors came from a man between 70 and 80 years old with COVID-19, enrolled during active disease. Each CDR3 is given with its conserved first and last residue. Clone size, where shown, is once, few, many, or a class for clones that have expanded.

CDR3: CASSPGRRNEQFF
size: -
length: 13
V: TRBV6-5

CDR3: CASSLRGTEGLKTQYF
size: -
length: 16
V: TRBV11-2

CDR3: CASSHQAGGIDEQFF
size: -
length: 15
V: TRBV4-1

CDR3: CASSADRNSPLHF
size: -
length: 13
V: TRBV7-2

CDR3: CASRLGWGTEAFF
size: -
length: 13
V: TRBV6-5

CDR3: CASSFGRVNTEAFF
size: -
length: 14
V: TRBV27

CDR3: CASSITENTEAFF
size: -
length: 13
V: TRBV6-6

CDR3: CASTNSQGTISGNTIYF
size: -
length: 17
V: TRBV5-4

CDR3: CASSFDRVTDTQYF
size: -
length: 14
V: TRBV7-9

CDR3: CAWEGGLNTEAFF
size: -
length: 13
V: TRBV30

CDR3: CASKTGPHSYEQYF
size: -
length: 14
V: TRBV6-5

CDR3: CASSQEGLSNTGELFF
size: -
length: 16
V: TRBV3-1/TRBV3-2

CDR3: CAQGPTDRINYGYTF
size: -
length: 15
V: TRBV2

CDR3: CASSQGLAAFEQYF
size: -
length: 14
V: TRBV5-6

CDR3: CASSPFGYPEAFF
size: -
length: 13
V: TRBV7-9

CDR3: CASSLDGSPLGEQFF
size: -
length: 15
V: TRBV5-1

CDR3: CASSIRGPNYGYTF
size: -
length: 14
V: TRBV27

CDR3: CASSITRGNEQFF
size: -
length: 13
V: TRBV19

CDR3: CASSPRGRGAQYF
size: -
length: 13
V: TRBV7-9

CDR3: CASSEGAGTGEGKLFF
size: -
length: 16
V: TRBV6-1

CDR3: CAISVNRGAEAFF
size: -
length: 13
V: TRBV2

CDR3: CASSFLESSYNEQFF
size: -
length: 15
V: TRBV27

CDR3: CASSARRGTEAFF
size: -
length: 13
V: TRBV19

CDR3: CATSDFQGGSEQYF
size: few
length: 14
V: TRBV24-1

CDR3: CASSFPFQGKGLNEQFF
size: -
length: 17
V: TRBV7-9

CDR3: CASSLGAGGGHEQFF
size: -
length: 15
V: TRBV7-7

CDR3: CASSKGLGQYF
size: -
length: 11
V: TRBV6-6

CDR3: CASSSDRGPMNF
size: -
length: 12
V: TRBV5-4

CDR3: CASSLVARTKNTEAFF
size: -
length: 16
V: TRBV5-4

CDR3: CASSLMTSGAYEQYF
size: once
length: 15
V: TRBV5-1

CDR3: CASSSPRGQAQGYTF
size: -
length: 15
V: TRBV7-9

CDR3: CASSQDVGRGNYEQYF
size: -
length: 16
V: TRBV4-1

CDR3: CASSVLGRDRRAEQFF
size: -
length: 16
V: TRBV25-1

CDR3: CASSGRQGSQETQYF
size: -
length: 15
V: TRBV5-1

CDR3: CASALAGGDTQYF
size: -
length: 13
V: TRBV2

CDR3: CAWSRTGGGNQPQHF
size: -
length: 15
V: TRBV30

CDR3: CAVGWNTEAFF
size: -
length: 11
V: TRBV20-1

CDR3: CASSITGLPRWYGYTF
size: -
length: 16
V: TRBV5-4

CDR3: CASSPSAGGPPTEQYF
size: -
length: 16
V: TRBV27

CDR3: CASSDGRGGSQPQHF
size: -
length: 15
V: TRBV2

CDR3: CAWNPGQGINYGYTF
size: -
length: 15
V: TRBV30

CDR3: CSVDLRLKAFF
size: -
length: 11
V: TRBV29-1

CDR3: CASSPPSGAPYEQYF
size: few
length: 15
V: TRBV14

CDR3: CASSLSQGVNSPLHF
size: -
length: 15
V: TRBV27

CDR3: CASSYSTGPQHF
size: -
length: 12
V: TRBV6-2/TRBV6-3

CDR3: CASSLRGSIQPQHF
size: -
length: 14
V: TRBV5-6

CDR3: CASSLRTGQETQYF
size: -
length: 14
V: TRBV7-8

CDR3: CASSYQANTEAFF
size: -
length: 13
V: TRBV6-5

CDR3: CASRTQGGGSYEQYF
size: -
length: 15
V: TRBV6-5

CDR3: CASSPLEQGPDAEDQPQHF
size: -
length: 19
V: TRBV5-1

CDR3: CASSLGLAGEWTQYF
size: -
length: 15
V: TRBV5-5

CDR3: CASSGGAAYGYTF
size: -
length: 13
V: TRBV12-3/TRBV12-4

CDR3: CATSETDSNQPQHF
size: -
length: 14
V: TRBV24-1

CDR3: CASSLTGGAPFSGANVLTF
size: -
length: 19
V: TRBV18